The 12 T cell receptor beta chains below were found in one sample sequenced in a study of cytomegalovirus exposure and HLA in healthy donors. Both 60 Vbeta primers and 13 Jbeta primers went into the PCR. TCRdb's copy holds only in-frame clones and misses some; the assay was immunoSEQ multiplex PCR. The sample carries 150,000 to 200,000 clones, approximately 80% recorded once. The sample taken for sequencing was PBMCs. These receptors came from a male donor in good health and CMV-seronegative.

This clone was seen just once. The chain joins TRBV2 to TRBJ2-5; tentatively, D is TRBD1 (5 bases). The tail of the sequence fits TRBJ2-7 better, so the J call may be wrong. Per germline, CDR1 SNHLY and CDR2 FYNNEI. This CDR3 is built from 13 residues. Here the CDR3 DNA reads TGTGCCAGCACAGGGTCGAGATCCTACGAGCAGTACTTC. The encoded protein is CASTGSRSYEQYF.

The chain couples TRBV28 to TRBJ1-1, with D perhaps matching TRBD1 (6 bases). V dropped 4 bases and J dropped 0 bases, with 12 bases sitting between them. The CDR3 is made up of 15 amino acids. Germline CDR1 MDHEN, CDR2 SYDVKM. In nucleotides, the CDR3 is TGTGCCAGCAGTTCAGCCCGACAGGTGAACACTGAAGCTTTCTTT. Translation: CASSSARQVNTEAFF. Full variable domain (rest looked up from reference TRBV28 and TRBJ1-1): DVKVTQSSRYLVKRTGEKVFLECVQDMDHENMFWYRQDPGLGLRLIYFSYDVKMKEKGDIPEGYSVSREKKERFSLILESASTNQTSMYLCASSSARQVNTEAFFGQGTRLTVV.

V gene TRBV13 combines with J gene TRBJ1-2; a weak D match, TRBD1 (6 bases). Trimming took 3 bases from V and 4 from J, leaving 12 bases between them. The CDR3 consists of 14 residues. CDR1 is PRHDT and CDR2 is FYEKMQ in the germline V gene (reference sequence). The CDR3 DNA reads as TGTGCCAGCAGCTTCCAGGGGTTGAGCTATGGCTACACCTTC. Translated: CASSFQGLSYGYTF.

The chain links TRBV29-1 to TRBJ1-1; TRBD1 agrees at 10 bases. This CDR3 region has 14 residues. Trimming removed 2 bases from V and 5 bases from J; junction bases left unmatched: 5. Germline V gene lookup returns CDR1 SQVTM and CDR2 ANQGSEA. CDR3 DNA: TGCAGCGTTGAAAAAGGACAGGGGGGTACTGAAGCTTTCTTT. As protein: CSVEKGQGGTEAFF.

This chain links TRBV19 with TRBJ1-6; no firm D call. The V end was cut by 8 bases, the J end by 7 bases, with 12 bases between. This CDR3 comprises 13 residues. CDR1 and CDR2 (germline): LNHDA, SQIVND (reference sequence). The CDR3 loop reads CASRRGSNSPLHF. CDR3 in DNA: TGTGCCAGTCGACGGGGTTCCAATTCACCCCTCCACTTT.

This clone was counted between two and nine times. V is TRBV9 and J is TRBJ2-3, with D unresolved. This CDR3 is built from 15 residues. Trimming left V 4 bases short and J 0 bases short, with 12 bases between. Germline V gene data show CDR1 as SGDLS and CDR2 as YYNGEE. CDR3 sequence: CASSPRVTSTDTQYF. CDR3 sequence (DNA): TGTGCCAGCAGCCCCCGAGTCACTAGCACAGATACGCAGTATTTT.

CDR3 amino acids: CASSPATGGSTKQYF. CDR3 DNA sequence: TGTGCCAGCAGCCCCGCCACGGGGGGCTCAACGAAGCAGTACTTC. V is TRBV28 and J is TRBJ2-7; D is perhaps TRBD2 (7 bases). CDR3 length: 15 amino acids. Germline CDR1 and CDR2: MDHEN and SYDVKM. V was clipped by 6 bases and J by 8 bases, with 23 bases between them.

The rearrangement links TRBV19 to TRBJ1-4, with D hard to call. The length of the CDR3 is 16 residues. Germline V gene lookup returns CDR1 LNHDA and CDR2 SQIVND (reference sequence). V shed 3 bases and J shed 0 bases, with 11 bases lying between them. CDR3 in DNA: TGTGCCAGTAGTATTGTTCGGTCCTCAACTAATGAAAAACTGTTTTTT. Its translation: CASSIVRSSTNEKLFF.

V gene TRBV28 combines with J gene TRBJ2-1; 7 bases are a match to TRBD2. The CDR3 has 16 amino acids. V lost 1 base, J lost 6 bases, and 9 bases stayed unmatched. Germline lookup yields CDR1 MDHEN and CDR2 SYDVKM. As DNA, the CDR3 is TGTGCCAGCAGTTTATCTGGGAGGGACTTTCGCAATGAGCAGTTCTTC. As protein: CASSLSGRDFRNEQFF.

The CDR3 nucleotides are TGTGCCAGCAGTCCATCGAGAGAGACACCTGCAACCTACGAGCAGTACTTC. It specifies CASSPSRETPATYEQYF. This chain links TRBV28 with TRBJ2-7; D unclear. CDR1 and CDR2 (germline): MDHEN, SYDVKM. Trimming shortened V by 5 bases and J by 2 bases, and 22 bases separated the two germline ends. This CDR3 is built from 17 residues.

This chain joins TRBV9 and TRBJ2-3; TRBD2 aligns across 11 bases. This CDR3 is 18 amino acids long. Trimming cost V 3 bases and J 4 bases; bases outside gene matches: 13. Germline V gene sequence: CDR1 SGDLS, CDR2 YYNGEE. The CDR3 nucleotides read TGTGCCAGCAGCGAGGGAGGGCTAGCGGGAGGATCCCCAGATACGCAGTATTTT. This gives the protein CASSEGGLAGGSPDTQYF.

The rearrangement links TRBV7-2 to TRBJ1-2; 7 bases line up with TRBD1. Losses at the gene ends were 4 bases for V and 4 bases for J; bases not matched to a gene: 6. CDR1 and CDR2 from the germline V gene are SGHTA and FQGNSA. This CDR3 contains 14 residues. CDR3 protein: CASSSRQGSYGYTF. The CDR3 bases are TGTGCCAGCAGCTCCCGACAGGGCAGCTATGGCTACACCTTC.